The 2 T cell receptor beta chains below all came from one sample that was sequenced in a study of shared clonotypes between healthy human individuals. Naive CD8 cells were CD45RO-negative, positively selected for CCR7, excluding terminally differentiated effector memory CD45RA+ cells. Clones were sequenced by immunoSEQ multiplex PCR, and TCRdb holds only the in-frame ones, with some missing. Of about 2,100,000 clones listed, about 92% are singletons. The sequenced sample was naive CD8+ T cells from PBMCs. The receptors originated from a young man in good health. Some clones in this sample may be carry-over from other donors' samples.

The chain couples TRBV30 to TRBJ1-5, with no clear D. The V and J ends lost 0 bases and 10 bases respectively, with 13 bases between them. The CDR3 loop spans 13 amino acids. CDR1 is GTSNPN and CDR2 is SVGIG in the germline V gene (reference sequence). CDR3 region: CAWSVMGWEPQHF. The CDR3 coding sequence is TGTGCCTGGAGTGTAATGGGGTGGGAACCCCAGCATTTT.

This clone was seen once. This chain links TRBV29-1 with TRBJ2-7; a weak D match, TRBD1 (6 bases). The V and J ends lost 6 bases and 2 bases respectively, with 17 bases between them. The germline CDR1 and CDR2 sequences are SQVTM and ANQGSEA. This CDR3 spans 14 amino acids. CDR3 amino acids: CSVPTGSDPYEQYF. DNA for the CDR3: TGCAGCGTGCCAACAGGGTCGGACCCCTACGAGCAGTACTTC.